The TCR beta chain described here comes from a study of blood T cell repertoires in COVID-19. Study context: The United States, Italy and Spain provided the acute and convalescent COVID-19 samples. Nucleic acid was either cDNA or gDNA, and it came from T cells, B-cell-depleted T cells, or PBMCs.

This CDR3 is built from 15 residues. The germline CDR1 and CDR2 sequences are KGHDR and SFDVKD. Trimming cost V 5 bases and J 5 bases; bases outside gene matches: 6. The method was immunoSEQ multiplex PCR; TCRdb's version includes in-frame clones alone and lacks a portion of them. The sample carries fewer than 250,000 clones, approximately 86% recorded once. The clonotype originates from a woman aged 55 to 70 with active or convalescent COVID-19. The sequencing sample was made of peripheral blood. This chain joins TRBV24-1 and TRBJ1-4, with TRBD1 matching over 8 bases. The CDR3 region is CATSASGQANEKLFF. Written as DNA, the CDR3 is TGTGCCACCAGTGCCTCGGGACAGGCCAATGAAAAACTGTTTTTT.